The 28 T cell receptor beta chains given below trace back to one sample, sequenced in a study of Ad26.COV2.S vaccination and SARS-CoV-2 variants. Documented treatment: around 19 received Ad26.COV2.S at low or high dose, single or two shots; 5 received placebo; per-sample allocation not given. Sampling occurred on day 63 after the first vaccine or placebo injection. Clones were read by immunoSEQ multiplex PCR, and TCRdb kept only the in-frame ones, dropping some. The table records about 350,000 clones, approximately 86% of them present only once. Source: peripheral blood, taken in a trial of Ad26.COV2.S vaccine versus placebo. The receptors here all came from a person between 18 and 65 years old who received the Ad26.COV2.S COVID-19 vaccine or a placebo.

The chain couples TRBV19 to TRBJ2-1, with no clear D. This CDR3 spans 12 amino acids. V was trimmed by 7 bases and J by 5 bases, leaving 9 bases between them. Germline loops: CDR1 LNHDA, CDR2 SQIVND (reference sequence). CDR3 sequence: CASKGPNNEQFF. The CDR3 coding sequence is TGTGCCAGTAAGGGCCCCAACAATGAGCAGTTCTTC.

The chain is built from TRBV7-2 and TRBJ1-1; D possibly corresponds to TRBD1 (5 bases). The CDR3 is 14 amino acids. The V gene lost 6 bases and the J gene lost 3 bases, with 14 bases spanning the gap. Germline-derived CDR1 and CDR2 are SGHTA and FQGNSA. In DNA form, the CDR3 reads TGTGCCAGCAGTCGAGGCGGGGGGGACACTGAAGCTTTCTTT. This encodes CASSRGGGDTEAFF.

The chain joins TRBV28 to TRBJ1-4; D is possibly TRBD1 (5 bases). Germline CDR1 MDHEN, CDR2 SYDVKM. V lost 7 bases to trimming and J lost 4 bases, with 10 bases between them. The CDR3 length is 13 residues. The CDR3 sequence: CASKWGGNEKLFF. DNA for the CDR3: TGTGCCAGCAAATGGGGGGGTAATGAAAAACTGTTTTTT.

This sequence joins TRBV28 and TRBJ1-4, with a tentative D call TRBD1 (6 bases). Germline-derived CDR1 and CDR2 are MDHEN and SYDVKM. V gave up 7 bases and J gave up 12 bases, with 24 bases separating them. The CDR3 totals 15 residues. The CDR3 sequence is CASTVLGGAPPELFF. DNA for the CDR3: TGTGCCAGCACCGTCCTCGGGGGCGCCCCGCCAGAACTGTTTTTT.

This clone was detected once. The V call is TRBV6-5, the J call TRBJ1-1; unclear D gene. V lost 8 bases to trimming and J lost 5 bases, with 15 bases between them. The CDR3 covers 13 residues. The germline CDR1 and CDR2 sequences are MNHEY and SVGAGI. CDR3: CASGSGGRTEAFF. The CDR3 DNA is TGTGCCAGCGGGAGTGGAGGGCGGACTGAAGCTTTCTTT.

The chain combines TRBV5-4 with TRBJ2-5; 7 bases match TRBD2. V was pared by 0 bases and J by 4 bases, with 9 bases of the junction left unmatched. The CDR3 is made up of 16 amino acids. Germline values: CDR1 SGHNT, CDR2 YYREEE (reference sequence). The CDR3 protein is CASSLEAGVPSETQYF. In DNA form, the CDR3 reads TGTGCCAGCAGCTTGGAGGCGGGAGTTCCCTCAGAGACCCAGTACTTC.

The count of this clone is one. The chain carries TRBV27 and TRBJ2-7; TRBD2 matches at 7 bases. The J segment lost 0 bases and the V segment lost 6 bases, leaving 11 bases of the junction unmatched. The CDR3 is made up of 16 amino acids. The germline V gene has CDR1 MNHEY and CDR2 SMNVEV (reference sequence). In nucleotides, the CDR3 is TGTGCCAGCAGACCCCCCGGGGGGTCCCACTCCTACGAGCAGTACTTC. Its protein is CASRPPGGSHSYEQYF.

This clone occurred once. V and J are TRBV7-2 and TRBJ2-6, with D uncertain. The CDR3 extends over 15 amino acids. The V end lost 4 bases, the J end lost 0 bases, and 7 bases lay between the germline ends. CDR1 and CDR2 (germline): SGHTA, FQGNSA. The CDR3: CASSSSPSGANVLTF. In nucleotides, the CDR3 is TGTGCCAGCAGCTCTTCCCCCTCTGGGGCCAACGTCCTGACTTTC.

In this sample, this clone turned up a few times. The chain recombines TRBV7-2 with TRBJ2-1; a possible D gene is TRBD1 (6 bases). The CDR3 covers 14 residues. V lost 5 bases to trimming and J lost 7 bases, with 15 bases between them. Germline V gene data show CDR1 as SGHTA and CDR2 as FQGNSA. CDR3 protein: CASSRDAGVNEQFF. CDR3 in DNA: TGTGCCAGCAGCCGCGACGCAGGGGTGAATGAGCAGTTCTTC. Using reference TRBV7-2 and TRBJ2-1 for the parts outside the CDR3, the full variable domain is GAGVSQSPSNKVTEKGKDVELRCDPISGHTALYWYRQSLGQGLEFLIYFQGNSAPDKSGLPSDRFSAERTGGSVSTLTIQRTQQEDSAVYLCASSRDAGVNEQFFGPGTRLTVL.

CDR3 protein: CASSERPNSGNTIYF. The CDR3 nucleotides read TGTGCCAGCAGTGAACGTCCAAACTCTGGAAACACCATATATTTT. The rearrangement joins TRBV2 to TRBJ1-3; no clear D gene. Germline loops: CDR1 SNHLY, CDR2 FYNNEI. The CDR3 consists of 15 residues. V lost 2 bases, J lost 0 bases, and 8 bases lay in between.

This sequence joins TRBV3-1 (or the pseudogene TRBV3-2) and TRBJ2-2; 8 bases are a match to TRBD2. The CDR3 loop spans 16 amino acids. Germline lookup yields CDR1 LGHDT and CDR2 YNNKEL (reference sequence). After removal of 4 bases from V and 4 bases from J, the junction contained 8 bases not matched to a gene. In nucleotides, the CDR3 is TGTGCCAGCAGCCGGGGATTAGCGGGGATCACCGGGGAGCTGTTTTTT. This gives the protein CASSRGLAGITGELFF.

The chain is built from TRBV19 and TRBJ1-4; D unclear. CDR1 is LNHDA and CDR2 is SQIVND in the germline V gene (reference sequence). CDR3 length: 14 residues. The germline V and J ends were trimmed by 7 bases and 0 bases, with 9 bases remaining between them. In DNA, the CDR3 is TGTGCCAGTAATAGCCAAGCAACTAATGAAAAACTGTTTTTT. It yields the protein CASNSQATNEKLFF.

This clone is termed medium-sized (0.01 to 0.1%). The chain carries TRBV6-5 and TRBJ2-1; a possible D gene is TRBD2 (6 bases). CDR3 size: 13 residues. Trimming shortened V by 8 bases and J by 3 bases, and 11 bases separated the two germline ends. CDR1 is MNHEY, CDR2 SVGAGI, per germline. DNA for the CDR3: TGTGCCAGCGGGGGGACGGACTACAATGAGCAGTTCTTC. Residues: CASGGTDYNEQFF.

This sequence joins TRBV6-2 or TRBV6-3 and TRBJ2-5, with D perhaps being TRBD1 or TRBD2 (5 bases each). The CDR3 covers 15 residues. Germline-derived CDR1 and CDR2 are MNHEY and SVGEGT. The ends were cut back, 0 bases at V and 4 bases at J, with 12 bases in the middle. In DNA, the CDR3 is TGTGCCAGCAGTTACTCCCTAGCTCAGGGAGAGACCCAGTACTTC. It is translated as CASSYSLAQGETQYF.

The J gene is TRBJ1-5, the V gene TRBV6-2 or TRBV6-3; no clear D. The V end was cut by 2 bases, the J end by 6 bases, with 11 bases between. This CDR3 is built from 14 residues. In germline, CDR1 is MNHEY, CDR2 SVGEGT. The CDR3: CASSYLRGAQPQHF. CDR3 coding DNA: TGTGCCAGCAGTTACCTTCGTGGAGCTCAGCCCCAGCATTTT.

The genes are TRBV27 and TRBJ2-7, with 9 bases aligning to TRBD1. This CDR3 comprises 14 residues. Germline CDR1 reads MNHEY; CDR2 reads SMNVEV (reference sequence). The V segment lost 7 bases and the J segment 1 base; nucleotides outside the gene matches: 5. CDR3: CASKPGTGSYEQYF. The CDR3 nucleotides are TGTGCCAGCAAACCCGGGACAGGGTCCTACGAGCAGTACTTC.

The chain joins TRBV7-2 to TRBJ2-3, with 7 bases lining up with TRBD2. J was trimmed by 0 bases and V by 4 bases; bases with no gene match: 7. The germline V gene encodes CDR1 SGHTA and CDR2 FQGNSA. The CDR3 loop spans 16 amino acids. Here the CDR3 DNA reads TGTGCCAGCAGCTCCTCGTATAGCGGGAGCACAGATACGCAGTATTTT. Protein product: CASSSSYSGSTDTQYF.

The rearrangement links TRBV7-9 to TRBJ2-1; D gene unclear. The V gene's germline CDR1 is SEHNR and CDR2 FQNEAQ (reference sequence). With 2 bases removed from V and 7 bases from J, the gap between germline ends came to 12 bases. CDR3 length: 14 amino acids. CDR3 sequence: CASSLLAYENEQFF. The CDR3 coding sequence is TGTGCCAGCAGCTTATTAGCTTACGAGAATGAGCAGTTCTTC.

In nucleotides, the CDR3 is TGTGCCAGCAGCCCCGGCCGCGGGGAGCTGTTTTTT. Its translation is CASSPGRGELFF. This chain uses TRBV12-3 or TRBV12-4 with TRBJ2-2; D remains ambiguous. This CDR3 spans 12 amino acids. The V end lost 6 bases, the J end lost 7 bases, and 9 bases lay between the germline ends.

The chain is built from TRBV19 and TRBJ1-5; TRBD1 might be the D (5 bases). The germline V gene has CDR1 LNHDA and CDR2 SQIVND (reference sequence). This CDR3 is 15 amino acids long. The germline V and J ends were trimmed by 7 bases and 3 bases, with 16 bases remaining between them. Here the CDR3 reads CASTRLGTTNQPQHF. Here the CDR3 DNA reads TGTGCCAGTACGAGGCTAGGGACTACCAATCAGCCCCAGCATTTT.

The chain couples TRBV30 to TRBJ2-3; no clear D gene. CDR3 length: 13 residues. CDR1 and CDR2 from the germline V gene are GTSNPN and SVGIG (reference sequence). V dropped 0 bases and J dropped 4 bases, with 8 bases sitting between them. CDR3 DNA sequence: TGTGCCTGGAGTGTGGTTTCCGCAGATACGCAGTATTTT. Protein product: CAWSVVSADTQYF.

V and J are TRBV25-1 and TRBJ2-2, with D unresolved. The CDR3 extends over 13 amino acids. Trimming stripped 6 bases from V and 4 bases from J, with 9 bases between. Germline loops: CDR1 MGHDK, CDR2 SYGVNS. The CDR3: CASSEMGTGELFF. Here the CDR3 DNA reads TGTGCCAGCAGCGAAATGGGCACCGGGGAGCTGTTTTTT.

This clone came up a few times. The chain uses TRBV2 and TRBJ1-6; TRBD1 agrees at 9 bases. The CDR3 is made up of 15 amino acids. Losses at the gene ends were 7 bases for V and 8 bases for J; bases not matched to a gene: 9. Germline V gene data show CDR1 as SNHLY and CDR2 as FYNNEI. CDR3 nucleotides: TGTGCCAGCAATCAGGACAGGGGTCAATATTCACCCCTCCACTTT. It codes for CASNQDRGQYSPLHF.

The genes are TRBV7-9 and TRBJ1-1; 9 positions match TRBD1. Germline V gene sequence: CDR1 SEHNR, CDR2 FQNEAQ (reference sequence). The CDR3 runs to 16 residues. J was trimmed by 1 base and V by 4 bases; bases with no gene match: 7. CDR3 sequence: CASSSPYRGRNTEAFF. CDR3 bases: TGTGCCAGCAGCTCGCCCTACAGGGGGCGGAACACTGAAGCTTTCTTT. Together with reference TRBV7-9 and TRBJ1-1, the CDR3 gives the full variable domain: DTGVSQNPRHKITKRGQNVTFRCDPISEHNRLYWYRQTLGQGPEFLTYFQNEAQLEKSRLLSDRFSAERPKGSFSTLEIQRTEQGDSAMYLCASSSPYRGRNTEAFFGQGTRLTVV.

The gene calls are TRBV7-8 and TRBJ1-4; no firm D call. Germline V gene sequence: CDR1 SGHVS, CDR2 FQNEAQ. The CDR3 extends over 15 amino acids. The V end was cut by 3 bases, the J end by 0 bases, with 8 bases between. The CDR3 DNA reads as TGTGCCAGCAGCTTGGGATGGGCAACTAATGAAAAACTGTTTTTT. It codes for CASSLGWATNEKLFF.

V is TRBV11-3 and J is TRBJ2-1; D unresolved. CDR1 and CDR2 from the germline V gene are SGHNT and YENEEA. V was trimmed by 8 bases and J by 0 bases, leaving 8 bases between them. CDR3 length equals 13 residues. CDR3 in amino acids: CASSDPSYNEQFF. The CDR3 DNA sequence: TGTGCCAGCTCCGACCCCTCCTACAATGAGCAGTTCTTC.

The rearrangement joins TRBV5-5 to TRBJ2-5, with D perhaps assigned TRBD1 or TRBD2 (5 bases each). V lost 1 base and J lost 5, with 18 bases in between. Germline assignment: CDR1 SGHKS and CDR2 YYEKEE (reference sequence). The CDR3 is 16 amino acids. Here the CDR3 DNA reads TGTGCCAGCAGCTTGAGGTTGAGTGAGGGGTCCGAGACCCAGTACTTC. This encodes CASSLRLSEGSETQYF. Variable domain in full (rest from reference TRBV5-5 and TRBJ2-5): DAGVTQSPTHLIKTRGQQVTLRCSPISGHKSVSWYQQVLGQGPQFIFQYYEKEERGRGNFPDRFSARQFPNYSSELNVNALLLGDSALYLCASSLRLSEGSETQYFGPGTRLLVL.

A note on this clone: The same CDR3 can be traced to other DNA sequences in this sample. CDR3 in amino acids: CASSLGTGGNQPQHF. The CDR3 DNA is TGTGCCAGCAGTTTAGGGACAGGGGGCAATCAGCCCCAGCATTTT. V and J are TRBV27 and TRBJ1-5; 10 bases match TRBD1. This CDR3 is 15 amino acids long. The trim removed 2 bases at V and 2 bases at J, leaving 0 bases unmatched. Germline CDR1 reads MNHEY; CDR2 reads SMNVEV (reference sequence).